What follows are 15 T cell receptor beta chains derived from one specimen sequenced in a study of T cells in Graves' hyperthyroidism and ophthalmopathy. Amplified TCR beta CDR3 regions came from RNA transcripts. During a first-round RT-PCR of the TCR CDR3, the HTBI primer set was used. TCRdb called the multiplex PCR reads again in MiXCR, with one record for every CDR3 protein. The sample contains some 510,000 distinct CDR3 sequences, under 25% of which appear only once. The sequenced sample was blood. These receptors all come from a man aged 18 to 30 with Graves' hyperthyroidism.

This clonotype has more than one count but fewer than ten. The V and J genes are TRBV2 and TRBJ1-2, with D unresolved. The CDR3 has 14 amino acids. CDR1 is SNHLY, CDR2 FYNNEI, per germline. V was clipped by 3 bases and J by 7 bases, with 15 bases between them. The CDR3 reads CASSDGVREGGYTF. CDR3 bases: TGTGCCAGCAGTGATGGGGTTCGGGAGGGTGGCTACACCTTC.

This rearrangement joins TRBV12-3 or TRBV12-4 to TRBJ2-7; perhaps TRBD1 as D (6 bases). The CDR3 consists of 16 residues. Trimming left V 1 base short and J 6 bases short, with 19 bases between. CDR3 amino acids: CASSLGDTTIPSEQYF. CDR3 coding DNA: TGTGCCAGCAGTTTAGGGGACACCACAATACCCTCCGAGCAGTACTTC.

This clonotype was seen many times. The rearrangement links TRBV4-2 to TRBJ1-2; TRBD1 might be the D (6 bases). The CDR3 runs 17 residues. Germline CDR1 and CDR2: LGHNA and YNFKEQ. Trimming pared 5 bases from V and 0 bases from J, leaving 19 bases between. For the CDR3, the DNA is TGTGCCAGCAGCAAGGGAGCCAGGGGAGACGCTAACTATGGCTACACCTTC. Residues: CASSKGARGDANYGYTF.

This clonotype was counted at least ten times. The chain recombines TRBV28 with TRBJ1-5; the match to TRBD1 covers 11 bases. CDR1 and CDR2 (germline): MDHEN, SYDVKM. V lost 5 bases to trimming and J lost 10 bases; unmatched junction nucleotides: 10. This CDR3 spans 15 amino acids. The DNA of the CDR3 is TGTGCCAGCAGTCCCTCGGACAGGGGGCAAGGACCCCAGCATTTT. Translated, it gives CASSPSDRGQGPQHF.

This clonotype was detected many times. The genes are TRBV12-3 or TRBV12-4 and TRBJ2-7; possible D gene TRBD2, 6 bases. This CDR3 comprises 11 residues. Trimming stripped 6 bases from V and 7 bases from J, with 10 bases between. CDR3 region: CASSQRGEQYF. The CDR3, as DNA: TGTGCCAGCAGCCAACGGGGGGAGCAGTACTTC.

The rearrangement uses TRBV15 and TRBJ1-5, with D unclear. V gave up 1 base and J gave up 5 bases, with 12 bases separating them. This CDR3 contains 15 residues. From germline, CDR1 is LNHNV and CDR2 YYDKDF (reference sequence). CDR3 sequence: CATSRVAGGDQPQHF. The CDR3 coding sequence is TGTGCCACCAGCAGAGTGGCGGGCGGGGATCAGCCCCAGCATTTT.

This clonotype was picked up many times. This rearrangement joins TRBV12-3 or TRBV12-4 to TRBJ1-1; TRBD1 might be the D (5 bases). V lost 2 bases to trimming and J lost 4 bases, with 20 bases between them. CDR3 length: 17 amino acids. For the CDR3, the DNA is TGTGCCAGCAGTTTAATCGCTGGGACGCCGAGGGGCACTGAAGCTTTCTTT. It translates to CASSLIAGTPRGTEAFF.

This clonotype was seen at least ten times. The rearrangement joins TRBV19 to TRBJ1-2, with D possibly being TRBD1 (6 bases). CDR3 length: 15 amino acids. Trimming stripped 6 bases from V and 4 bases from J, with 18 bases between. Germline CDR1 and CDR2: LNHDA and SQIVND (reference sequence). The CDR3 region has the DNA TGTGCCAGTAGAGAAGAACCGGGACACGGCTATGGCTACACCTTC. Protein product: CASREEPGHGYGYTF.

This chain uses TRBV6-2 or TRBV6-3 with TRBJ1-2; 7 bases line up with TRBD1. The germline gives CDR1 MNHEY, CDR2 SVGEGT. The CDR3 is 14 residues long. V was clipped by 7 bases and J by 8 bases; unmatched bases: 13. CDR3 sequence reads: CASKEAAGGRGYTF. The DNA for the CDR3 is TGTGCCAGCAAAGAAGCTGCAGGGGGACGGGGCTACACCTTC.

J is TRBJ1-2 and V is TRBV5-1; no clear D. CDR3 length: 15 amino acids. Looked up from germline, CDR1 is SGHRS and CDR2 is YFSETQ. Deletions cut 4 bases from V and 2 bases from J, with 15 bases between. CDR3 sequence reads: CASSPHTYPNYGYTF. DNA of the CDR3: TGCGCCAGCAGCCCTCACACCTACCCAAACTATGGCTACACCTTC.

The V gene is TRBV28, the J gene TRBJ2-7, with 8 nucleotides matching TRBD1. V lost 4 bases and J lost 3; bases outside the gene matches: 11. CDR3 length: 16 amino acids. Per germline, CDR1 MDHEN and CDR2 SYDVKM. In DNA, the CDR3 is TGTGCCAGCAGTTCCTCTCTGATAGGGACAGGCTACGAGCAGTACTTC. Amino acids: CASSSSLIGTGYEQYF.

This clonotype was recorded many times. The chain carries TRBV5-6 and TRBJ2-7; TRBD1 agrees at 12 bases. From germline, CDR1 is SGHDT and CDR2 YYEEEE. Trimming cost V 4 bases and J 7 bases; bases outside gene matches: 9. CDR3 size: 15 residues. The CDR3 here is CASSLGTGGAEEQYF. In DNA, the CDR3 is TGTGCCAGCAGCCTAGGGACAGGGGGCGCGGAAGAGCAGTACTTC.

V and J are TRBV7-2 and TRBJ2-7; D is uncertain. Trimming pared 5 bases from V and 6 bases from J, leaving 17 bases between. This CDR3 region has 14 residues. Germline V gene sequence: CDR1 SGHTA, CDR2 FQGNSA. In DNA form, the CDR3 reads TGTGCCAGCAGCCCTGGGATAGAGAGAGGCGAGCAGTACTTC. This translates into CASSPGIERGEQYF.

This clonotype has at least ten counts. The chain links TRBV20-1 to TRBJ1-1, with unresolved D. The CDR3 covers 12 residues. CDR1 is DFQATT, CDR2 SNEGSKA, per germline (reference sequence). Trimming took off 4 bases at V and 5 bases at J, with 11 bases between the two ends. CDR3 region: CSATRGGTEAFF. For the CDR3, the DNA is TGCAGTGCTACGCGGGGAGGGACTGAAGCTTTCTTT.

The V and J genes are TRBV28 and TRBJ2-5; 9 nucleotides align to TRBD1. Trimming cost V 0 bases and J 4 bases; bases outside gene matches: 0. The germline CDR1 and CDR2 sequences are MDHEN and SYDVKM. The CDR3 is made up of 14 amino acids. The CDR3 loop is CASSLWTGGETQYF. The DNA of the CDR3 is TGTGCCAGCAGTTTATGGACAGGGGGAGAGACCCAGTACTTC. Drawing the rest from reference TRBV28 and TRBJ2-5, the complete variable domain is DVKVTQSSRYLVKRTGEKVFLECVQDMDHENMFWYRQDPGLGLRLIYFSYDVKMKEKGDIPEGYSVSREKKERFSLILESASTNQTSMYLCASSLWTGGETQYFGPGTRLLVL.